This entry features one T cell receptor (beta chain) sequence. The target antigen is unknown. The sample comes from a study of cytomegalovirus exposure and HLA in healthy donors. PCR was performed using 60 Vbeta and 13 Jbeta primers. The protocol was immunoSEQ multiplex PCR, while the TCRdb copy is restricted to in-frame clones and leaves out a portion. The sample holds approximately 100,000 clones, roughly 69% seen once. CDR1 and CDR2 (germline): KGHSH, LQKENI. The CDR3 totals 14 residues. Trimming cost V 3 bases and J 8 bases, with 14 bases left between them. Regarding the study as a whole: Reported findings show TCR beta sequences accurately forecast HLA-A and HLA-B alleles in most subjects. Cytomegalovirus-associated TCR beta chains were listed, numbering roughly 150. Specificity for CMV antigens was confirmed in vitro for a few of the CMV-associated chains. Most TCR sequences proved rare, with some public TCRs found in many donors.

This rearrangement joins TRBV18 to TRBJ1-3; D is unresolved. What was sequenced was PBMCs. The receptor was derived from a man aged 25 to 45 in good health and CMV-seropositive. This chain's CDR3 is CASSPGPRRDTIYF. The CDR3 DNA reads as TGTGCCAGCTCACCCGGACCTCGGAGGGACACCATATATTTT.